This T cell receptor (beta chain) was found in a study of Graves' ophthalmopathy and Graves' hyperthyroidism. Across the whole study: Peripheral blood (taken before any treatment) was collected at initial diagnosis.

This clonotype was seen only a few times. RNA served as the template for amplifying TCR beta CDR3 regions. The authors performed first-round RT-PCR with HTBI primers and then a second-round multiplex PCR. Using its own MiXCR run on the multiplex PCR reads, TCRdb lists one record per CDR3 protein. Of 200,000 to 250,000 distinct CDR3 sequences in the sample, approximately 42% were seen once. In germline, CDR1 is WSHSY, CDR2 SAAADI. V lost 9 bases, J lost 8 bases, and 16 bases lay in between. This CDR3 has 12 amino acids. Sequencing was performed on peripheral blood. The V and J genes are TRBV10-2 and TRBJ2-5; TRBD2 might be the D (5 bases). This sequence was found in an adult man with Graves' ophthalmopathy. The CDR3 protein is CASRGVERTQYF. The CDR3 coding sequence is TGCGCCAGTCGGGGAGTAGAGCGTACCCAGTACTTC.